This TCR beta chain was profiled in a study of radiation and T cells in renal cell carcinoma. Study-wide points: In blood, top tumor clones expanded by 2 weeks, shrinking by 4.

Time point denoted: baseline pretreatment blood. Treatment in this sample: 15 Gy SBRT to primary tumor, nephrectomy 4 weeks later. For this clone: Its antigen is still unknown.

The CDR3 totals 15 residues. Trimming cost V 6 bases and J 4 bases, with 18 bases left between them. Germline V gene data show CDR1 as SGDLS and CDR2 as YYNGEE. Profiled with immunoSEQ multiplex PCR; TCRdb holds only in-frame clones, not every one. The sample lists about 49,000 clones; 65% to 90% were seen once. The source of this sequence is a woman between 70 and 85 years old with renal cell carcinoma. Sequencing was performed on blood, taken from a patient whose treatment included radiotherapy and nephrectomy. This chain uses TRBV9 with TRBJ2-3; tentatively, D is TRBD2 (6 bases). For the CDR3, the DNA is TGTGCCAGCACCCTGGGAGGTGTGTGGGCAGATACGCAGTATTTT. The encoded protein is CASTLGGVWADTQYF.